The rows below give T cell receptor beta chains drawn from one sample of a study of blood T cell repertoires in COVID-19. The table came from immunoSEQ multiplex PCR; TCRdb's copy has only in-frame clones and leaves some out. The sample carries about 44,000 clones, around 82% recorded once. The sequenced sample consisted of peripheral blood. The receptor source for this set is a woman between 65 and 79 years old with acute or convalescent COVID-19. Both conserved end residues are part of each CDR3. A D gene is named only where the DNA matches it firmly. Rows may omit the clone size; those that give it use once, few, many or a size class.

TRBD2	.	14	TRBJ2-7	TRBV28	TGTGCCAGCAGTTTATATCGGGAGGGCAACGAGCAGTACTTC	CASSLYREGNEQYF
TRBD1	medium-sized	15	TRBJ1-2	TRBV6-5	TGTGCCAGCAGGACGGTACAGGGGGCTAGCTATGGCTACACCTTC	CASRTVQGASYGYTF
.	.	12	TRBJ1-6	TRBV28	TGTGCCAGCGGTAAGCTTGGTTCACCCCTCCACTTT	CASGKLGSPLHF
.	.	16	TRBJ1-3	TRBV19	TGTGCCAGTAGTACCCCACTTCAAAACTCTGGAAACACCATATATTTT	CASSTPLQNSGNTIYF
.	.	15	TRBJ2-2	TRBV28	TGTGCCAGCAGTTTCGCAGGGAAAGGAGCCGGGGAGCTGTTTTTT	CASSFAGKGAGELFF
.	.	13	TRBJ1-1	TRBV6-5	TGTGCCAGCAGTCGGGGGGGGGACACTGAAGCTTTCTTT	CASSRGGDTEAFF
.	.	14	TRBJ2-1	TRBV2	TGTGCCAGCAATGGGGCTCGGTCCTACAATGAGCAGTTCTTC	CASNGARSYNEQFF
TRBD1	.	12	TRBJ2-7	TRBV19	TGTGCCAGTCGGGACAGGTCCTACGAGCAGTACTTC	CASRDRSYEQYF
TRBD1	.	14	TRBJ2-3	TRBV5-1	TGCGCCAGCAGCCGGGACAGGGTGGGAGATACGCAGTATTTT	CASSRDRVGDTQYF
.	.	14	TRBJ1-5	TRBV27	TGTGCCAGCAGCGTTCGGAGGGGCAATCAGCCCCAGCATTTT	CASSVRRGNQPQHF
TRBD1	.	15	TRBJ1-1	TRBV10-3	TGTGCCATCAGTGAGTCGGCAGGGGGCAGGGAGGGAGCTTTCTTT	CAISESAGGREGAFF
TRBD1	.	17	TRBJ1-6	TRBV6-2/TRBV6-3	TGTGCCAGCAGTCCGTCCGAGAGGGGGCGGACTAATTCACCCCTCCACTTT	CASSPSERGRTNSPLHF
.	.	14	TRBJ1-1	TRBV27	TGTGCCAGCAGTTTCTTGACCTCGGTGGGCGAAGCTTTCTTT	CASSFLTSVGEAFF
.	few	15	TRBJ2-7	TRBV27	TGTGCCAGCAGTTTCAATATCAAGACAGGCCTCGAGCAGTACTTC	CASSFNIKTGLEQYF
.	.	13	TRBJ2-1	TRBV7-2	TGTGCCAGCAGCTTAGGGCGCGACAGTGAGCAGTTCTTC	CASSLGRDSEQFF
TRBD1	.	12	TRBJ1-5	TRBV19	TGTGCCAGCAGGGGGGCAAATCAGCCCCAGCATTTT	CASRGANQPQHF
.	.	13	TRBJ2-3	TRBV6-5	TGTGCCAGCAGCCAACTTAGTGGAGATACGCAGTATTTT	CASSQLSGDTQYF
TRBD1	.	16	TRBJ1-2	TRBV7-9	TGTGCCAGCAGCTTAGCGCTGGGACAGGGGAAAGGCGGCTACACCTTC	CASSLALGQGKGGYTF
TRBD2	.	17	TRBJ2-1	TRBV9	TGTGCCAGCAGCGTAGGAATAGCGGGAGATGACGGCAATGAGCAGTTCTTC	CASSVGIAGDDGNEQFF
TRBD2	.	17	TRBJ2-3	TRBV4-2	TGTGCCAGCAGCCAACTTACTAGCGGGGAGGGTACAGATACGCAGTATTTT	CASSQLTSGEGTDTQYF
.	few	15	TRBJ2-7	TRBV19	TGTGCCAGTCGCCCGAGAGGGACAAACACCTACGAGCAGTACTTC	CASRPRGTNTYEQYF
TRBD1	.	15	TRBJ2-2	TRBV7-3	TGTGCCAGCAGCTTGGGGACAGCCCAAGGCGGGGAGCTGTTTTTT	CASSLGTAQGGELFF
TRBD1	.	15	TRBJ2-2	TRBV6-5	TGTGCCAGCAGACCGGACAGGGCGGGCACCGGGGAGCTGTTTTTT	CASRPDRAGTGELFF
.	.	16	TRBJ2-7	TRBV12-2	TGTGCAAGTCGCTTAGCAGGGAGAGGGGGCTCCTACGAGCAGTACTTC	CASRLAGRGGSYEQYF
TRBD2	few	13	TRBJ2-7	TRBV10-3	TGTGCCCTTAGGCGAGCGGGAGGAGACGAGCAGTACTTC	CALRRAGGDEQYF
.	.	14	TRBJ1-1	TRBV6-5	TGTGCCAGCAGACCCCCGACAGGTTTCGTTGAAGCTTTCTTT	CASRPPTGFVEAFF
TRBD2	.	15	TRBJ2-2	TRBV6-5	TGTGCCAGCAGCCCACTAGCGGGAGTAACCGGGGAGCTGTTTTTT	CASSPLAGVTGELFF
.	.	13	TRBJ1-1	TRBV19	TGTGCCAGTATCCCGAGGGAGGGGCCTGAAGCTTTCTTT	CASIPREGPEAFF
.	.	16	TRBJ1-3	TRBV10-3	TGTGCCATCAGTGATAATCTTGAAACAGCCCGAAACACCATATATTTT	CAISDNLETARNTIYF
TRBD2	.	12	TRBJ2-5	TRBV19	TGTGCCACCTCGGGAGGGCTGGAGACCCAGTACTTC	CATSGGLETQYF
TRBD1	.	16	TRBJ1-3	TRBV18	TGTGCCAGCTCACGCAGACAGGGGCAATCTGGAAACACCATATATTTT	CASSRRQGQSGNTIYF
.	hyperexpanded	13	TRBJ1-1	TRBV19	TGTGCCAGTAGGAGTCAGGAAGGCACTGAAGCTTTCTTT	CASRSQEGTEAFF
TRBD2	.	14	TRBJ2-3	TRBV5-4	TGTGCCAGCAGCATAGCGGGAGCCTCAGATACGCAGTATTTT	CASSIAGASDTQYF
.	.	15	TRBJ2-1	TRBV9	TGTGCCAGCAGCGTAGACAGTCCACCCCTTGGCGTGCAGTTCTTC	CASSVDSPPLGVQFF
TRBD2	.	14	TRBJ2-7	TRBV28	TGTGCCAGCCTTCAGGGAGGGGCGATTGGTGAGCAGTACTTC	CASLQGGAIGEQYF
.	.	14	TRBJ2-3	TRBV9	TGTGCCAGCAGCGTAGGGCCGGAGGCAGATACGCAGTATTTT	CASSVGPEADTQYF
.	.	15	TRBJ1-1	TRBV6-2/TRBV6-3	TGTGCCAGCAGTTATGGGACACCCCCGGGGACTGAAGCTTTCTTT	CASSYGTPPGTEAFF
.	.	15	TRBJ2-1	TRBV24-1	TGTGCCACCAGTGAGGGCCCCGGGACATACAATGAGCAGTTCTTC	CATSEGPGTYNEQFF
.	.	14	TRBJ2-7	TRBV6-6	TGTGCCAGCAGTTACTCGAAACAGGGCAACGAGCAGTACTTC	CASSYSKQGNEQYF
TRBD1	.	15	TRBJ2-2	TRBV19	TGTGCCAGTGCCGGGGACAGTGATGGCACCGGGGAGCTGTTTTTT	CASAGDSDGTGELFF
.	.	16	TRBJ2-5	TRBV24-1	TGTGCCACCAGTGGTATTAGTGGGCCGTACCAAGAGACCCAGTACTTC	CATSGISGPYQETQYF
.	.	15	TRBJ1-1	TRBV18	TGTGCCAGCTCGCGGCGGGGTTCATTGGACACTGAAGCTTTCTTT	CASSRRGSLDTEAFF
.	once	15	TRBJ1-2	TRBV19	TGTGCCAGTAGTGAAACGGGGGTGGTTACCTATGGCTACACCTTC	CASSETGVVTYGYTF
TRBD2	.	13	TRBJ2-7	TRBV28	TGTGCCAGCAGAGGCGGGGGACGCTACGAGCAGTACTTC	CASRGGGRYEQYF
.	.	14	TRBJ1-1	TRBV2	TGTGCCAGCAATCCCCAGCCCCAGGGGTTGGAAGCTTTCTTT	CASNPQPQGLEAFF
TRBD1	.	14	TRBJ2-1	TRBV29-1	TGCAGCGCTAAACAGGGGGAAATTTACAATGAGCAGTTCTTC	CSAKQGEIYNEQFF
.	.	13	TRBJ2-7	TRBV7-9	TGTGCCAGCAGCGACCGGACAGCCTACGAGCAGTACTTC	CASSDRTAYEQYF
TRBD1	.	16	TRBJ2-1	TRBV19	TGTGCCAGTAACTTAGGACAGGCGAGCTCCTACAATGAGCAGTTCTTC	CASNLGQASSYNEQFF
.	.	13	TRBJ2-7	TRBV12-3/TRBV12-4	TGTGCCAGCACCCGACAGGAAGGCTACGAGCAGTACTTC	CASTRQEGYEQYF
TRBD2	.	17	TRBJ2-2	TRBV27	TGTGCCAGCAGTTTATGGGCTAGCGGGAGGAACACCGGGGAGCTGTTTTTT	CASSLWASGRNTGELFF
.	once	15	TRBJ2-7	TRBV27	TGTGCCAGCAGTTTATTGGAGGGACAGAATTACGAGCAGTACTTC	CASSLLEGQNYEQYF
.	.	11	TRBJ2-5	TRBV2	TGTGCCAGCAGCCCCCAGGAGACCCAGTACTTC	CASSPQETQYF
.	.	11	TRBJ1-1	TRBV12-5	TGTGCTAGTGCCGTGAACACTGAAGCTTTCTTT	CASAVNTEAFF
TRBD2	.	16	TRBJ2-7	TRBV10-3	TGTGCCATCACCCTTGTGAAGCTTCTAGCGGGAGAGGAGCAGTACTTC	CAITLVKLLAGEEQYF
TRBD1	.	15	TRBJ1-2	TRBV2	TGTGCCAGCAGCGAGATCCAGGGGGTGAGCTATGGCTACACCTTC	CASSEIQGVSYGYTF